Reported below is one TCR beta chain. Its antigen target is currently unknown. No quality values exist for individual bases; no much larger clone is one base distant. The data were taken from a study of blood T cell repertoires in COVID-19 (TCRdb year 2020). About the study as a whole: Collaborator samples came from the United States, Italy and Spain and covered acute and convalescent phases of COVID-19. The prospective study material was composed of cDNA or gDNA derived from T cells, B-cell-depleted T cells, or PBMCs. Samples were obtained from the ongoing ImmuneRACE study (first 160 participants) and from about 1,300 subjects provided by 6 global collaborators. The repertoires were made available in a free public database intended to serve as a resource for research on the immune response to SARS-CoV-2. Sample metadata almost always included a de-identified subject ID, COVID-19 status, age in years and sex. Where available, HLA class I and class II types were taken from metadata supplied by the sample provider and were not determined by assay-based typing. Subjects who had been exposed to COVID-19, were actively infected with it, or had recovered from it provided the deeply sampled blood TCRbeta repertoires that made up the dataset. Summary of the overall study and its limitations: The quantity of clinical and demographic metadata differed by source and by participant and was supplied without curation.

TCRbeta CDR3 regions were amplified from genomic DNA by means of the immunoSEQ Assay, a bias-controlled multiplex PCR. The authors' analysis ran thus. The number of nucleated cells in each sample was estimated from the amplification of reference gene primers within the assay. To quantify the absolute abundance of each unique TCRbeta CDR3 rearrangement, sequence reads were collapsed and filtered. For each sample, productive Simpson clonality was calculated as the square root of Simpson's diversity index over productive rearrangements. Entries here come from immuneACCESS through TCRdb and include only in-frame sequences with V and J called. Some clones fail to appear in such tables; in the studies checked, an unresolved V gene covers under half of the shortfall, and the cause of the remainder is unknown. That table furnishes V, J and clone size, whereas the DNA furnished D and trimming. The sample table holds about 290,000 clones, of which around 86% were seen once. Less than 2% of the sample rests with the top ten.

V and J lose 5 bases and 7 bases, and a span of 12 bases separates them. As encoded in the germline V gene, CDR1 is SGHTA while CDR2 is FQGNSA. Including the terminal cysteine and phenylalanine, the CDR3 comprises 13 residues. The kept DNA is CDR3 alone, 39 bases in frame from the first base. Participants in the prospective study were enrolled through a virtual design, were aged about 18 to 100 years, and lived in approximately 25 United States geographic areas. Cohort assignment in the prospective study relied on participant-reported clinical history from a screening survey and a study questionnaire. For ImmuneRACE Cohort 3, a participant was defined as recovered based on two consecutive negative NP/OP PCR tests, clearance by a healthcare professional, or resolution of symptoms. Each participant in the prospective study had whole blood, serum and a nasopharyngeal or oropharyngeal swab collected by mobile phlebotomists. Additional blood draws and questionnaires over an approximately two-month period could optionally be provided by prospective study participants. Before DNA extraction, prospective study blood samples were shipped either frozen or at room temperature.

The clonotype originates from a woman between 40 and 50 years old who had recovered from COVID-19. Specimen: PBMCs or T cells enriched from blood (not recorded which). The chain is made from TRBV7-2 and TRBJ2-1; TRBD2 might be the D gene, on 6 matching bases. The DNA sequence is given as TGTGCCAGCAGCCGGGGGTGGGGAAATGAGCAGTTCTTC. This codes for CASSRGWGNEQFF.